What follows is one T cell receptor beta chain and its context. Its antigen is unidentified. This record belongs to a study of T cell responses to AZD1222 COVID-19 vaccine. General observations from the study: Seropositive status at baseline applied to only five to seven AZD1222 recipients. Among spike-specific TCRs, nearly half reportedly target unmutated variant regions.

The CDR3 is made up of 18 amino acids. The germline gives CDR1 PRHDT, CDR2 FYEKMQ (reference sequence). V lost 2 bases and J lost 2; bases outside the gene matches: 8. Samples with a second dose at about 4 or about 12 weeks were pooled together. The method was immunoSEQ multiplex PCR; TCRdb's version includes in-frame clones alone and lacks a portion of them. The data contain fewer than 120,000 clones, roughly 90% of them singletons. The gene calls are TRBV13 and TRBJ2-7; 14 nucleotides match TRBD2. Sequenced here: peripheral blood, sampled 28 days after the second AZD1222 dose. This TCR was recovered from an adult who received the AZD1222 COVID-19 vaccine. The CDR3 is CASSLRGTSGGPAYEQYF. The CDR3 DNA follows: TGTGCCAGCAGCTTACGGGGGACTAGCGGGGGACCAGCCTACGAGCAGTACTTC.